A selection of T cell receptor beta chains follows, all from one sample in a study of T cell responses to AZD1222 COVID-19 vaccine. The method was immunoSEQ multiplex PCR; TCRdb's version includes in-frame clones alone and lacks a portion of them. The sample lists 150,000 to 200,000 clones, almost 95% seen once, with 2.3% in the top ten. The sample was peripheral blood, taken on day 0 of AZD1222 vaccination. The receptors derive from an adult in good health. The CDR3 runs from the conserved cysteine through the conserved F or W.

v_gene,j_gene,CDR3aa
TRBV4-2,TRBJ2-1,CASSQASSGRPGSNEQFF
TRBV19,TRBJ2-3,CASSIGAGSTDTQYF
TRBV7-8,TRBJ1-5,CASLGSSRYSNQPQHF
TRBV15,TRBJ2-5,CATSRDQASGRREPGRETQYF
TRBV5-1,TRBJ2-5,CASSPDGTRTETQYF
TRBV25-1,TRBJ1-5,CASSESGGRNQPQHF
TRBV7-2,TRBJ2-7,CASSLTSGLARGEQYF
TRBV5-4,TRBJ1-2,CASSLVSTGRGYTF
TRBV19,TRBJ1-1,CASRLRRGVKMNTEAFF
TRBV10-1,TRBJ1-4,CASSGNRAEKLFF
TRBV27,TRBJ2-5,CASSLFYRGREETQYF
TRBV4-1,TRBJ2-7,CASSLLGGEQYF
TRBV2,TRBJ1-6,CASSEEGGRRNSPLHF
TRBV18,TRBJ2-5,CASSSSGSGTQYF
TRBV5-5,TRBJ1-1,CASSSGAGGYTEAFF
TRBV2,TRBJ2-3,CASRERGQGADTQYF
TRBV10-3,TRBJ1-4,CAISEEQTGAEKLFF
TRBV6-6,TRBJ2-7,CASSSFDRGRYEQYF
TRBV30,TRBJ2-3,CAWRLAGGTDTQYF
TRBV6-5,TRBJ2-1,CASSYSAGDEQFF
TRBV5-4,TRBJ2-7,CASSPRSSYEQYF
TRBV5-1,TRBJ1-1,CASSLAGTGEAFF
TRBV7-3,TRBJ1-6,CASSRDRGPPLHF
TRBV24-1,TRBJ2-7,CATSDRDEQYF
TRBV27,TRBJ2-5,CASSRSVQETQYF
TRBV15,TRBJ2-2,CATSPGRIRLNTGELFF
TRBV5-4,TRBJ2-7,CASSLRVGEQYF
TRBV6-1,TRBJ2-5,CASSEMGTQETQYF
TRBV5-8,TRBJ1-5,CASSSDRGNQPQHF
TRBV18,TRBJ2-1,CASSRDYYSYNEQFF
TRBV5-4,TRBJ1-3,CASSLLYQGQLGNTIYF
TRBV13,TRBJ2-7,CASSPMGPTYEQYF
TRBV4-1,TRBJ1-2,CASSHQTGTLGYTF
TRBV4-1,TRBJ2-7,CASSQGGQGSPPAYF
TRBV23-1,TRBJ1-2,CASSQSGTGTYGYTF
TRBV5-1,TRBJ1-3,CASSPARLRDGNTIYF
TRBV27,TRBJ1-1,CASSSSLYRGTEAFF
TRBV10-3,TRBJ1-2,CAIGHSGQGEKGYTF
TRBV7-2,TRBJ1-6,CASSLAPWAEKFNSPLHF
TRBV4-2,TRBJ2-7,CASSQPATGTVAYEQYF
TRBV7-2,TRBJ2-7,CASSFLLSGTGAYEQYF
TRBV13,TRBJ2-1,CASSSIRGDEQFF
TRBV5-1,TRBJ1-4,CASRPGTNEKLFF
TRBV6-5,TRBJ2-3,CASSYSSTDTQYF